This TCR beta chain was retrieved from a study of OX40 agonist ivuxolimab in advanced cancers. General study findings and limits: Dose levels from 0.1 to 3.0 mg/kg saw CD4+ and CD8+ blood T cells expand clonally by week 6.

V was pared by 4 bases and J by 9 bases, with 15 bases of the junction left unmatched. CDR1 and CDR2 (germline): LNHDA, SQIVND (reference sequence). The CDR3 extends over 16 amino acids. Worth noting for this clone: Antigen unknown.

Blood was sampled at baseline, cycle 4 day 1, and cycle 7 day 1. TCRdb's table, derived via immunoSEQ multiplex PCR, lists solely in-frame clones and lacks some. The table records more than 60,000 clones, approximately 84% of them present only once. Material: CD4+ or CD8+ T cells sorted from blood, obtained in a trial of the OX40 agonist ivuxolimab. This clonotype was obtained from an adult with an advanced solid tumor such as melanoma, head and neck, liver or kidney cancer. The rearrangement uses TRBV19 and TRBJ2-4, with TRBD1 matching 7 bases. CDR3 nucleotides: TGTGCCAGTAGTAAAAGACAGGGCCTAAGAAGTGGCATTCAGTACTTC. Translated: CASSKRQGLRSGIQYF.